The 14 T cell receptor beta chains given below trace back to one sample, sequenced in a study of T cells in Graves' hyperthyroidism and ophthalmopathy. The source material, RNA transcripts, was used to amplify TCR beta CDR3 regions. HTBI primers were the set used in a first-round RT-PCR of the TCR CDR3. TCRdb redid the calling of the multiplex PCR reads with MiXCR, one entry per CDR3 protein. Altogether fewer than 650,000 distinct CDR3 sequences are present, about 15% being singletons, with the ten largest covering roughly 6.2%. Sequencing used blood. The receptors originated from a woman in her twenties or thirties with Graves' hyperthyroidism that later progressed to Graves' ophthalmopathy.

Regarding this clonotype: A much larger clone differs by one base, so this may be a read error. The V gene is TRBV30, the J gene TRBJ1-5; D ambiguous. V was cut by 1 base and J by 3 bases, with 10 bases left in between. Germline V gene data show CDR1 as GTSNPN and CDR2 as SVGIG (reference sequence). This CDR3 spans 14 amino acids. The CDR3: CAWSDYGVNQPQHF. In DNA, the CDR3 is TGTGCCTGGAGTGACTACGGCGTCAATCAGCCCCAGCATTTT.

This chain connects TRBV27 to TRBJ2-1; maybe TRBD1 (5 bases). The CDR3 consists of 16 residues. V was cut by 5 bases and J by 0 bases, with 14 bases left in between. Germline-derived CDR1 and CDR2 are MNHEY and SMNVEV (reference sequence). This CDR3 reads CASSLKQDGSYNEQFF. The CDR3 coding sequence is TGTGCCAGCAGTCTAAAACAGGACGGCTCCTACAATGAGCAGTTCTTC.

V usage is TRBV7-2 and J usage is TRBJ1-1; 10 bases fit TRBD1. The CDR3 runs 17 residues. The germline CDR1 and CDR2 sequences are SGHTA and FQGNSA. Losses at the gene ends were 5 bases for V and 5 bases for J; bases not matched to a gene: 14. CDR3: CASSPRTTGGWRTEAFF. CDR3 DNA sequence: TGTGCCAGCAGCCCCCGTACGACAGGGGGCTGGAGAACTGAAGCTTTCTTT. The whole variable domain, filled in from reference TRBV7-2 and TRBJ1-1, reads GAGVSQSPSNKVTEKGKDVELRCDPISGHTALYWYRQSLGQGLEFLIYFQGNSAPDKSGLPSDRFSAERTGGSVSTLTIQRTQQEDSAVYLCASSPRTTGGWRTEAFFGQGTRLTVV.

The gene calls are TRBV11-2 and TRBJ1-3; 7 bases fit TRBD1. The CDR3 has 17 amino acids. Trimming at V came to 6 bases and at J to 0 bases, leaving 11 bases not matched to a gene. Looked up from germline, CDR1 is SGHAT and CDR2 is FQNNGV. This CDR3 is CASSYRGEGASGNTIYF. DNA of the CDR3: TGTGCCAGCAGTTACAGGGGTGAAGGGGCCTCTGGAAACACCATATATTTT.

Concerning this clonotype itself: A clone one base away is much larger, so this may be a read error. The J gene is TRBJ1-5, the V gene TRBV19, with 8 bases lining up with TRBD1. There are 15 residues in the CDR3. With 2 bases clipped from V and 7 bases from J, the junction kept 7 bases outside the gene matches. Germline lookup yields CDR1 LNHDA and CDR2 SQIVND (reference sequence). CDR3 in amino acids: CASSILTGVDQPQHF. The DNA for the CDR3 is TGTGCCAGTAGTATACTGACAGGGGTAGACCAGCCCCAGCATTTT.

At least ten counts were recorded for this clonotype. V and J are TRBV27 and TRBJ1-2; TRBD1 is a possible D gene (6 bases). The CDR3 runs to 16 residues. The V end was cut by 5 bases, the J end by 2 bases, with 18 bases between. CDR1 is MNHEY, CDR2 SMNVEV, per germline (reference sequence). CDR3 loop: CASSQIQGNPNYGYTF. CDR3 nucleotides: TGTGCCAGCAGTCAAATACAGGGAAACCCCAACTATGGCTACACCTTC.

This clonotype was found many times. The rearrangement joins TRBV5-5 to TRBJ1-2; D not resolved. The CDR3 extends over 15 amino acids. Between the trimmed V and J ends, which lost 5 bases and 6 bases, there was a span of 20 bases. CDR1 is SGHKS, CDR2 YYEKEE, per germline (reference sequence). The CDR3, as DNA: TGTGCCAGCAGACGAACCTCCTTAGCCCTACATGGCTACACCTTC. Translating gives CASRRTSLALHGYTF.

This clonotype was counted many times. This chain's CDR3 is CASSEVLVAYTIYF. CDR3 nucleotide sequence: TGTGCCAGCAGTGAAGTTCTCGTTGCCTACACCATATATTTT. This sequence joins TRBV6-1 and TRBJ1-3; D is unresolved. CDR3 length equals 14 residues. Germline V gives CDR1 MNHNS, CDR2 SASEGT. V lost 1 base, J lost 8 bases, and 12 bases lay in between.

The V gene is TRBV6-2 or TRBV6-3, the J gene TRBJ2-5; TRBD1 agrees at 11 bases. Germline lookup yields CDR1 MNHEY and CDR2 SVGEGT. Losses at the gene ends were 5 bases for V and 0 bases for J; bases not matched to a gene: 5. This CDR3 is built from 16 residues. CDR3 protein: CASSAGTGGYQETQYF. CDR3 bases: TGTGCCAGCAGTGCCGGGACAGGGGGGTACCAAGAGACCCAGTACTTC.

This clonotype was seen only once. Since a much larger clone is just one base distant, this may be a read error. This sequence joins TRBV7-9 and TRBJ1-2, with D possibly TRBD1 on 6 matching bases. CDR3 length: 14 residues. CDR1 is SEHNR, CDR2 FQNEAQ, per germline (reference sequence). CDR3 DNA: TGTGCCAGCAATTTACTGGGGGGCGCAGATGGCTACGCCTTC. Residues: CASNLLGGADGYAF.

In its sample, this clonotype was seen many times. The rearrangement links TRBV12-3 or TRBV12-4 to TRBJ1-1; D gene unclear. V was cut by 8 bases and J by 11 bases, with 15 bases left in between. CDR3 length equals 11 residues. This CDR3 reads CASEVGLRAFF. The CDR3 nucleotides are TGTGCCAGCGAGGTCGGCTTGAGGGCTTTCTTT.

This clonotype was counted many times. The V and J genes are TRBV6-1 and TRBJ1-1; D might be TRBD1 (6 bases). The CDR3 contains 13 residues. Trimming cost V 6 bases and J 0 bases, with 8 bases left between them. The germline V gene has CDR1 MNHNS and CDR2 SASEGT. In nucleotides, the CDR3 is TGTGCCAGCAGGGACAGCTTGAACACTGAAGCTTTCTTT. It translates to CASRDSLNTEAFF.

In its sample, this clonotype was seen a few times. The chain is built from TRBV20-1 and TRBJ2-7; 9 bases agree with TRBD1. V dropped 3 bases and J dropped 3; count of bases not matched to a gene: 12. The germline V gene has CDR1 DFQATT and CDR2 SNEGSKA (reference sequence). The length of the CDR3 is 16 residues. CDR3 DNA sequence: TGCAGTGCTAGGGGAATACAGGGGGCAAGGAGCTACGAGCAGTACTTC. Residues: CSARGIQGARSYEQYF.

This sequence joins TRBV20-1 and TRBJ2-1; 8 bases line up with TRBD2. The CDR3 sequence is 16 residues long. Germline CDR1 reads DFQATT; CDR2 reads SNEGSKA (reference sequence). The V segment lost 0 bases and the J segment 4 bases; nucleotides outside the gene matches: 8. The DNA of the CDR3 is TGCAGTGCTAGAGATGACCAGCGGGAGAGATACAATGAGCAGTTCTTC. This codes for CSARDDQRERYNEQFF.